The 21 T cell receptor beta chains below were found in one sample sequenced in a study of blood T cell repertoires in COVID-19. Sequenced by immunoSEQ multiplex PCR; TCRdb stores in-frame clones only, minus some. The table shows 95,000 to 120,000 clones, with about four fifths occurring only once. Material for sequencing was peripheral blood. The receptors here all came from a middle-aged woman with acute or convalescent COVID-19.

The chain has TRBV9 and TRBJ2-1, with TRBD1 identical over 8 bases. V was clipped by 0 bases and J by 6 bases; unmatched bases: 5. The CDR3 is made up of 15 amino acids. Germline loops: CDR1 SGDLS, CDR2 YYNGEE. The CDR3 region is CASSVDGQGFNEQFF. The CDR3 nucleotides read TGTGCCAGCAGCGTAGATGGACAGGGATTCAATGAGCAGTTCTTC.

This clone was recorded only once. This sequence joins TRBV9 and TRBJ1-1; perhaps TRBD1 as D (6 bases). The CDR3 is 17 residues long. Trimming took off 2 bases at V and 3 bases at J, with 20 bases between the two ends. Germline values: CDR1 SGDLS, CDR2 YYNGEE. In DNA, the CDR3 is TGTGCCAGCAGCGTGGGTAGCCAAGGGGGAGACGACACTGAAGCTTTCTTT. This codes for CASSVGSQGGDDTEAFF.

This chain joins TRBV7-6 and TRBJ2-7, with 7 bases lining up with TRBD1. This CDR3 spans 14 amino acids. The J segment lost 0 bases and the V segment lost 5 bases, leaving 4 bases of the junction unmatched. The germline CDR1 and CDR2 sequences are SGHVS and FNYEAQ. In DNA, the CDR3 is TGTGCCAGCAGCGCCAGGGGGAGCTCCTACGAGCAGTACTTC. Translation gives CASSARGSSYEQYF.

This rearrangement joins TRBV27 to TRBJ1-1; 7 nucleotides line up with TRBD1. V shed 8 bases, J shed 1 base, and the junction held 10 bases outside the gene matches. Germline-derived CDR1 and CDR2 are MNHEY and SMNVEV (reference sequence). This CDR3 has 15 amino acids. The CDR3 DNA follows: TGTGCCAGCTCCGACGGCAGGGGGAGGAACACTGAAGCTTTCTTT. The encoded protein is CASSDGRGRNTEAFF.

The chain uses TRBV7-2 and TRBJ1-2; 9 positions match TRBD1. CDR1 is SGHTA and CDR2 is FQGNSA in the germline V gene. The junction had 0 bases not matched to a gene; V was cut back by 1 base and J by 0 bases. The CDR3 sequence is 15 residues long. The CDR3 here is CASSLGTGANYGYTF. CDR3 nucleotide sequence: TGTGCCAGCAGCTTAGGGACAGGGGCTAACTATGGCTACACCTTC. Drawing the rest from reference TRBV7-2 and TRBJ1-2, the complete variable domain is GAGVSQSPSNKVTEKGKDVELRCDPISGHTALYWYRQSLGQGLEFLIYFQGNSAPDKSGLPSDRFSAERTGGSVSTLTIQRTQQEDSAVYLCASSLGTGANYGYTFGSGTRLTVV.

This clone has a handful of counts. This chain links TRBV24-1 with TRBJ1-5; D gene uncertain. Germline V gene sequence: CDR1 KGHDR, CDR2 SFDVKD. Deletions cut 4 bases from V and 6 bases from J, with 9 bases between. The CDR3 is 13 residues long. DNA for the CDR3: TGTGCCACCAGTGAAGCAGCGGGTCAGCCCCAGCATTTT. This codes for CATSEAAGQPQHF.

This clone showed up just once. The chain uses TRBV3-1 (or the pseudogene TRBV3-2) and TRBJ2-2; perhaps TRBD1 as D (6 bases). V was shortened by 0 bases and J by 4 bases, with 18 bases between the two germline ends. The CDR3 length is 18 residues. CDR1 is LGHDT and CDR2 is YNNKEL in the germline V gene (reference sequence). CDR3 nucleotides: TGTGCCAGCAGCCAAGAAGCCCCATGGACAGCTCTCACCGGGGAGCTGTTTTTT. It codes for CASSQEAPWTALTGELFF.

The rearrangement uses TRBV3-1 (or the pseudogene TRBV3-2) and TRBJ2-2; D remains ambiguous. CDR1 and CDR2 (germline): LGHDT, YNNKEL (reference sequence). V was cut by 4 bases and J by 6 bases, with 6 bases left in between. This CDR3 spans 12 amino acids. The DNA for the CDR3 is TGTGCCAGCAGCCCCCTTGCCGGGGAGCTGTTTTTT. Amino acid sequence: CASSPLAGELFF.

This clone has a single count. The chain employs TRBV9 and TRBJ2-3; tentatively, D is TRBD2 (6 bases). The length of the CDR3 is 13 residues. Germline V gene sequence: CDR1 SGDLS, CDR2 YYNGEE. V was clipped by 0 bases and J by 5 bases, with 7 bases between them. The DNA for the CDR3 is TGTGCCAGCAGCGTAGGTAGCGGAGATACGCAGTATTTT. Translated, it gives CASSVGSGDTQYF.

The genes are TRBV9 and TRBJ2-2; possibly TRBD2 for D (6 bases). Germline V gene data show CDR1 as SGDLS and CDR2 as YYNGEE. The CDR3 runs 16 residues. Trimming took 0 bases from V and 5 from J, leaving 14 bases between them. The CDR3, as DNA: TGTGCCAGCAGCGTAGGGCAGCAGCGGGTGACCGGGGAGCTGTTTTTT. Translation: CASSVGQQRVTGELFF.

This clone was observed a handful of times. J is TRBJ1-2 and V is TRBV2, with 7 bases lining up with TRBD1. CDR3 length: 13 residues. Germline assignment: CDR1 SNHLY and CDR2 FYNNEI. Trimming removed 6 bases from V and 2 bases from J; junction bases left unmatched: 3. The CDR3 region is CASRLGQNYGYTF. Written as DNA, the CDR3 is TGTGCCAGCAGACTGGGACAGAACTATGGCTACACCTTC.

The chain has TRBV7-9 and TRBJ1-1; 9 bases agree with TRBD1. The ends lost 7 bases at V and 5 bases at J; junction bases unmatched: 11. The CDR3 is 15 amino acids. Germline-derived CDR1 and CDR2 are SEHNR and FQNEAQ (reference sequence). In nucleotides, the CDR3 is TGTGCCAGCATCTTCCTGACAGGGGGAGTAACTGAAGCTTTCTTT. Translated, it gives CASIFLTGGVTEAFF.

This chain uses TRBV5-8 with TRBJ1-5, with D unresolved. This CDR3 has 15 amino acids. The V end lost 3 bases, the J end lost 0 bases, and 10 bases lay between the germline ends. Germline V gene sequence: CDR1 SGHTS, CDR2 YDEGEE. The CDR3 nucleotides read TGTGCCAGCAGCTCGGAGGGTTATAGCAATCAGCCCCAGCATTTT. Its protein is CASSSEGYSNQPQHF.

The chain has TRBV15 and TRBJ1-4; no reliable D call. V lost 7 bases to trimming and J lost 8 bases, with 23 bases between them. Germline lookup yields CDR1 LNHNV and CDR2 YYDKDF (reference sequence). The CDR3 has 16 amino acids. DNA of the CDR3: TGTGCCACCATCTCCGTGGCGGGCGGTCCGGCGGAAAAACTGTTTTTT. Its translation: CATISVAGGPAEKLFF.

The chain has TRBV15 and TRBJ2-7; 8 bases line up with TRBD1. With V trimmed by 0 bases and J by 4 bases, 5 bases remained unmatched. Germline loops: CDR1 LNHNV, CDR2 YYDKDF (reference sequence). This CDR3 is built from 15 residues. The CDR3 DNA follows: TGTGCCACCAGCAGAGATCCAGGGGGCAGGTACGAGCAGTACTTC. Translation: CATSRDPGGRYEQYF.

The rearrangement uses TRBV3-1 (or the pseudogene TRBV3-2) and TRBJ1-4, with unresolved D. This CDR3 has 14 residues. V shed 7 bases and J shed 10 bases, with 19 bases lying between them. Germline V gene data show CDR1 as LGHDT and CDR2 as YNNKEL (reference sequence). The CDR3 DNA sequence: TGTGCCAGCACCCCTGGGGAGGCGCCGCGAAAACTGTTTTTT. Amino acids: CASTPGEAPRKLFF.

CDR3 DNA: TGCAGCGTTGAACAGGGTGGGGATGAAAAACTGTTTTTT. This gives the protein CSVEQGGDEKLFF. The chain recombines TRBV29-1 with TRBJ1-4; D possibly corresponds to TRBD1 (5 bases). With 2 bases removed from V and 6 bases from J, the gap between germline ends came to 10 bases. The CDR3 contains 13 residues. Germline CDR1 reads SQVTM; CDR2 reads ANQGSEA.

The chain joins TRBV12-5 to TRBJ1-1; D not resolved. Trimming pared 6 bases from V and 3 bases from J, leaving 14 bases between. The CDR3 is made up of 14 amino acids. Per germline, CDR1 LGHNT and CDR2 FRNRAP. CDR3 residues: CASGPSGRYTEAFF. The DNA of the CDR3 is TGTGCTAGTGGGCCTTCGGGGAGATACACTGAAGCTTTCTTT.

The chain combines TRBV7-9 with TRBJ2-2, with TRBD2 identical over 8 bases. CDR1 is SEHNR and CDR2 is FQNEAQ in the germline V gene (reference sequence). This CDR3 region has 17 residues. The junction had 10 bases not matched to a gene; V was cut back by 3 bases and J by 4 bases. CDR3 sequence (DNA): TGTGCCAGCAGCTTGGGCGGGGGGCCCTTGAGCACCGGGGAGCTGTTTTTT. This translates into CASSLGGGPLSTGELFF.

The CDR3 here is CASRTSSSYEQYF. CDR3 in DNA: TGCGCCAGCAGGACTAGCAGCTCCTACGAGCAGTACTTC. This sequence joins TRBV10-2 and TRBJ2-7; 7 bases agree with TRBD2. Germline V lookup: CDR1 WSHSY, CDR2 SAAADI. The V gene end was trimmed by 6 bases and the J gene end by 0 bases; junction bases not matched to a gene: 2. This CDR3 is built from 13 residues.

The gene calls are TRBV30 and TRBJ2-7; no firm D call. This CDR3 is 12 amino acids long. The germline V gene has CDR1 GTSNPN and CDR2 SVGIG (reference sequence). Trimming left V 2 bases short and J 3 bases short, with 8 bases between. The CDR3 region has the DNA TGTGCCTGGAGTCCAGGTCGCTACGAGCAGTACTTC. Its translation is CAWSPGRYEQYF.